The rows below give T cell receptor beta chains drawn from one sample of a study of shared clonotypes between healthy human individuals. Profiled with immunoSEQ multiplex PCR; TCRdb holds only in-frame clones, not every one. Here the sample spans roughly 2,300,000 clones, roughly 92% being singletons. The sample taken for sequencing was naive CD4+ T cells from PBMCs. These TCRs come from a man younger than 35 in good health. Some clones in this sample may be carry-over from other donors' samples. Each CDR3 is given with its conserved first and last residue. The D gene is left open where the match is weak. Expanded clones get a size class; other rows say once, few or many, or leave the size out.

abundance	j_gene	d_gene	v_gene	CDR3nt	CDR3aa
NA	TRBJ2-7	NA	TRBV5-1	TGCGCCAGCAGCTTGGGACCATCTGATGGCGAGCAGTACTTC	CASSLGPSDGEQYF
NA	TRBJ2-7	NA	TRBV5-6	TGTGCCAGCAGCTGGGGGCAGAGCTCCTACGAGCAGTACTTC	CASSWGQSSYEQYF
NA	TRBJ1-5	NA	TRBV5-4	TGTGCCAGCAGCACGGACACCAATCAGCCCCAGCATTTT	CASSTDTNQPQHF
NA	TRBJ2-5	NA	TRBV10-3	TGTGCCATCAGGACCGACGGACCAGGTAGGGCCCAGTACTTC	CAIRTDGPGRAQYF
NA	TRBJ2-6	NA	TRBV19	TGTGCCAGTATATCCCCCCTCAATAGGGCCTCTGGGGCCAACGTCCTGACTTTC	CASISPLNRASGANVLTF
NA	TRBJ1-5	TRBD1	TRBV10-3	TGTGCCATCAGTGAGGGGACAGATAGCAATCAGCCCCAGCATTTT	CAISEGTDSNQPQHF
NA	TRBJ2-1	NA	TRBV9	TGTGCCAGCAGCGCCCGACAGGCCTACTCCTACAATGAGCAGTTCTTC	CASSARQAYSYNEQFF
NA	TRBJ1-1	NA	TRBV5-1	TGCGCCAGCAGCCCAAGGGTTCGAGACACTGAAGCTTTCTTT	CASSPRVRDTEAFF
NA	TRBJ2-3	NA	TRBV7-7	TGTGCCAGCAGCTTCACCCCCGGGAGCACAGATACGCAGTATTTT	CASSFTPGSTDTQYF
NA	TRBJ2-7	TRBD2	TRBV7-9	TGTGCCAGCAGCACAACTAGCGGGAGGCTCCTTGTCTACGAGCAGTACTTC	CASSTTSGRLLVYEQYF
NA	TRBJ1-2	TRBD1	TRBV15	TGTGCCACCAGCAGGATTCCCGGGACAGGGGATGGCTACACCTTC	CATSRIPGTGDGYTF
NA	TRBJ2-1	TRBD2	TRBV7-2	TGTGCCAGCAGCTTCAGAGGCGCGGGAGGCCCCGACAATGAGCAGTTCTTC	CASSFRGAGGPDNEQFF
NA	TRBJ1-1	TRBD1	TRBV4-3	TGCGCCAGCAGCCAAGATTTCAGGGGGCGCACTGAAGCTTTCTTT	CASSQDFRGRTEAFF
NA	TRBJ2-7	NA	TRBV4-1	TGCGCCAGCAGCCAAGTCAGGGAATCCTACGAGCAGTACTTC	CASSQVRESYEQYF
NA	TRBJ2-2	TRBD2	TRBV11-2	TGTGCCAGCAGCTTTACTAGCGGGACTACCGGGGAGCTGTTTTTT	CASSFTSGTTGELFF
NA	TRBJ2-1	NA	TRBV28	TGTGCCAGCAGTTTAGCGTTAGGAGGTGTCAATGAGCAGTTCTTC	CASSLALGGVNEQFF
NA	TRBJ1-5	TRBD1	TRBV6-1	TGTGCCAGCGGGACAGGGGGCTCTTTTCAGCCCCAGCATTTT	CASGTGGSFQPQHF
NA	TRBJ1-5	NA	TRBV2	TGTGCCAGCAGTGAATTAAGGGCTCAGCCCCAGCATTTT	CASSELRAQPQHF
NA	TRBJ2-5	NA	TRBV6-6	TGTGCCAGCAGTTACTCAGGGGACCGGGTGTCAGAGACCCAGTACTTC	CASSYSGDRVSETQYF
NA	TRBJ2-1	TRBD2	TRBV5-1	TGCGCCAGCAGCTTAAGGACTAGCGGGAGGAAGAATTACAATGAGCAGTTCTTC	CASSLRTSGRKNYNEQFF
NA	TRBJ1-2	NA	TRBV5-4	TGTGCCAGCAGCCAGGAAATAGACTCCGCTAGTGCTGGCTACACCTTC	CASSQEIDSASAGYTF
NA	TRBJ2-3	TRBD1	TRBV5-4	TGTGCCAGCAGCTATAACAGGGGGACGGGCACAGATACGCAGTATTTT	CASSYNRGTGTDTQYF
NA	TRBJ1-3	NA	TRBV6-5	TGTGCCACTCATCCTCCCGGGGTCTCTGGAAACACCATATATTTT	CATHPPGVSGNTIYF
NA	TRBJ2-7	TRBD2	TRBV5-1	TGCGCCAGCAGCCCTCAAACTAGCGTAGCCTACGAGCAGTACTTC	CASSPQTSVAYEQYF
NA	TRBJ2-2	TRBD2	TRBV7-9	TGTGCCAGCAGACCAATCGCTAGCGGGAGTTGGACCGGGGAGCTGTTTTTT	CASRPIASGSWTGELFF
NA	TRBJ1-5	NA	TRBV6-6	TGTGCCAGCAATGTACAGCTCAATCAGCCCCAGCATTTT	CASNVQLNQPQHF
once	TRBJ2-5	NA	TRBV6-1	TGTGCCAGCAGAGTCCGGACAGACTACCAAGAGACCCAGTACTTC	CASRVRTDYQETQYF
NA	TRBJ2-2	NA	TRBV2	TGTGCCAGCAGGGACTTGGGGAGGAACACCGGGGAGCTGTTTTTT	CASRDLGRNTGELFF
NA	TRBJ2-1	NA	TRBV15	TGTGCCACCAGCAGAGGTCCAAACGGCTACAATGAGCAGTTCTTC	CATSRGPNGYNEQFF
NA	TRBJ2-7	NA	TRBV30	TGTGCCTGGATGGATGCTGGCTCAGAGCAGTACTTC	CAWMDAGSEQYF
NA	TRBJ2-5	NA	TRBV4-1	TGCGCCAGCAGCCGATCACGCGACCAAGAGACCCAGTACTTC	CASSRSRDQETQYF
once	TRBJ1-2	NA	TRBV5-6	TGTGCCAGCAGCTTGTTGGAGGGAAGGGGTTATGGCTACACCTTC	CASSLLEGRGYGYTF
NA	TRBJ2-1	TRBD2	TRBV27	TGTGCCAGATTACTAGCGTCGACCCCTCCGAACAATGAGCAGTTCTTC	CARLLASTPPNNEQFF
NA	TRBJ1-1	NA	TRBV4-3	TGCGCCAGCAGCCACGTAGGCAGGGACACTGAAGCTTTCTTT	CASSHVGRDTEAFF
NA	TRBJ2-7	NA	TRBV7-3	TGTGCCAGCAGCGGGGGTGAGGGCGCACACTACGAGCAGTACTTC	CASSGGEGAHYEQYF
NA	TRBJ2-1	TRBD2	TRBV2	TGTGCCAGCAGTGAAGCGCTTAGCGGGGCCTACAATGAGCAGTTCTTC	CASSEALSGAYNEQFF
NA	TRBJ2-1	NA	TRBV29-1	TGCAGCGTTGCCAGCTTCGGCTACAATGAGCAGTTCTTC	CSVASFGYNEQFF
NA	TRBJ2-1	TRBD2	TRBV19	TGTGCCAGTAGTATAGTTAGCGGGAGTTGGACTGAGCAGTTCTTC	CASSIVSGSWTEQFF
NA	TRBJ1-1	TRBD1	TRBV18	TGTGCCAGCTCACCAATTACAGGGGAAACTGAAGCTTTCTTT	CASSPITGETEAFF
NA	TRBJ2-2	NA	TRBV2	TGTGCCAGCAGTGATCGGACTTGGGCCACCGGGGAGCTGTTTTTT	CASSDRTWATGELFF